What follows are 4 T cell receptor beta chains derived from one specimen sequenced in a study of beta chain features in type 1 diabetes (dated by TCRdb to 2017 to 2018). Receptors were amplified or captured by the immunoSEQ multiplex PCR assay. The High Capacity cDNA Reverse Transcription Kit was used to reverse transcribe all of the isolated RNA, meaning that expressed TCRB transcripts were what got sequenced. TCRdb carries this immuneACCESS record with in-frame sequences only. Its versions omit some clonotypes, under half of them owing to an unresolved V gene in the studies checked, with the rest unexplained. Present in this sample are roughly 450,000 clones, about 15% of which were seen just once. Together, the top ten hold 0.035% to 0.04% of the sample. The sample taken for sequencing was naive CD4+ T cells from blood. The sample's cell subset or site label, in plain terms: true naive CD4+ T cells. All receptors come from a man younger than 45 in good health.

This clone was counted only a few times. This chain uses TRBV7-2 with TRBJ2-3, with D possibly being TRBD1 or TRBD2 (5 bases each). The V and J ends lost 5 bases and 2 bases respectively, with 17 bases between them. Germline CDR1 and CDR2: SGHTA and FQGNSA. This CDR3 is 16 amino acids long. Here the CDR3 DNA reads TGTGCCAGCAGCCCATCCTTCGAGGGGCTCACAGATACGCAGTATTTT. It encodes CASSPSFEGLTDTQYF.

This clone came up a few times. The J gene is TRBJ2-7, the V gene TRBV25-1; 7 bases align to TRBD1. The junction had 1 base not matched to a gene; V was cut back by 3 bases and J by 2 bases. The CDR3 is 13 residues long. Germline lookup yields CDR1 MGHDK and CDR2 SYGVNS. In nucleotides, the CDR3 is TGTGCCAGCAGTGAGACAGGGACCTACGAGCAGTACTTC. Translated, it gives CASSETGTYEQYF.

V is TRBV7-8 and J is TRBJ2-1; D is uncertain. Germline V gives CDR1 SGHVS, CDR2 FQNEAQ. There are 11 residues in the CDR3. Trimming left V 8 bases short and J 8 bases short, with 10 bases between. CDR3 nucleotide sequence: TGTGCCAGCTCATTCTTCGATGAGCAGTTCTTC. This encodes CASSFFDEQFF.

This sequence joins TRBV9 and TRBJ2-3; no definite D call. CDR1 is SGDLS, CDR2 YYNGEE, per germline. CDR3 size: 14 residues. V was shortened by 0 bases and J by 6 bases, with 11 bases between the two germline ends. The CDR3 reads CASSVAGQSDTQYF. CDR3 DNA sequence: TGTGCCAGCAGCGTAGCGGGTCAGTCCGATACGCAGTATTTT.